Listed here are 20 T cell receptor beta chains from one sample, sequenced in a study of technical replicates of blood from a handful of donors. Sequencing used immunoSEQ multiplex PCR; TCRdb keeps in-frame clones, though not all of them. This sample has some 68,000 clones, with over 85% found just once. The sequencing sample was made of T cells isolated from PBMCs. The receptors stem from a human donor in good health.

This clone has just one count. The rearrangement joins TRBV7-3 to TRBJ1-1, with a tentative D call TRBD1 (5 bases). CDR1 is SGHTA, CDR2 FQGTGA, per germline. V lost 8 bases to trimming and J lost 5 bases, with 12 bases between them. The CDR3 runs 12 residues. The CDR3 sequence: CASVGGGTEAFF. The CDR3 region has the DNA TGTGCCAGCGTGGGGGGAGGTACTGAAGCTTTCTTT.

The genes are TRBV6-5 and TRBJ2-3; 8 positions match TRBD1. CDR1 is MNHEY and CDR2 is SVGAGI in the germline V gene. The CDR3 extends over 15 amino acids. The junction had 12 bases not matched to a gene; V was cut back by 8 bases and J by 5 bases. As DNA, the CDR3 is TGTGCCAGCGCAAAGGACAGGGATTTAGTAGATACGCAGTATTTT. It translates to CASAKDRDLVDTQYF.

The gene calls are TRBV2 and TRBJ2-1; no clear D. Trimming shortened V by 7 bases and J by 4 bases, and 8 bases separated the two germline ends. The CDR3 contains 12 residues. Germline lookup yields CDR1 SNHLY and CDR2 FYNNEI. CDR3 loop: CASMSLYNEQFF. Here the CDR3 DNA reads TGTGCCAGCATGAGTCTTTACAATGAGCAGTTCTTC. Full variable domain (outside the CDR3, taken from reference TRBV2 and TRBJ2-1): EPEVTQTPSHQVTQMGQEVILRCVPISNHLYFYWYRQILGQKVEFLVSFYNNEISEKSEIFDDQFSVERPDGSNFTLKIRSTKLEDSAMYFCASMSLYNEQFFGPGTRLTVL.

This clone appeared a single time. V and J are TRBV2 and TRBJ2-5; D remains unclear. CDR1 is SNHLY, CDR2 FYNNEI, per germline. Trimming left V 4 bases short and J 5 bases short, with 11 bases between. This CDR3 spans 13 amino acids. The CDR3 bases are TGTGCCAGCAGTGCCCAGGTTGTGGAGACCCAGTACTTC. This translates into CASSAQVVETQYF.

This chain uses TRBV30 with TRBJ2-7; D is ambiguous. The CDR3 extends over 11 amino acids. V was trimmed by 0 bases and J by 3 bases, leaving 3 bases between them. Germline assignment: CDR1 GTSNPN and CDR2 SVGIG (reference sequence). The CDR3 here is CAWSVGYEQYF. DNA for the CDR3: TGTGCCTGGAGTGTCGGCTACGAGCAGTACTTC. Looking up the rest from reference TRBV30 and TRBJ2-7 gives the full variable domain: SQTIHQWPATLVQPVGSPLSLECTVEGTSNPNLYWYRQAAGRGLQLLFYSVGIGQISSEVPQNLSASRPQDRQFILSSKKLLLSDSGFYLCAWSVGYEQYFGPGTRLTVT.

This rearrangement joins TRBV11-3 to TRBJ2-1, with 7 bases matching TRBD2. Per germline, CDR1 SGHNT and CDR2 YENEEA. The V and J ends lost 4 bases and 13 bases, in that order; junction bases with no gene match: 16. The CDR3 runs to 15 residues. The CDR3 bases are TGTGCCAGCAGCTCCATGAGCGGGATCAGAAGAATTCAGTTCTTC. As protein: CASSSMSGIRRIQFF. Full variable domain (missing parts from reference TRBV11-3 and TRBJ2-1): EAGVVQSPRYKIIEKKQPVAFWCNPISGHNTLYWYLQNLGQGPELLIRYENEEAVDDSQLPKDRFSAERLKGVDSTLKIQPAELGDSAVYLCASSSMSGIRRIQFFGPGTRLTVL.

This chain connects TRBV5-6 to TRBJ1-1; 10 nucleotides agree with TRBD1. Germline CDR1 and CDR2: SGHDT and YYEEEE. This CDR3 has 14 residues. Trimming took 4 bases from V and 4 from J; bases not matched to a gene: 4. In DNA, the CDR3 is TGTGCCAGCAGCCCATGGGACAGGGGCACTGAAGCTTTCTTT. Its protein is CASSPWDRGTEAFF.

The J gene is TRBJ1-3, the V gene TRBV28; D not resolved. V lost 6 bases and J lost 12, with 12 bases in between. Germline CDR1 is MDHEN and CDR2 is SYDVKM. The CDR3 is 11 residues long. The CDR3 bases are TGTGCCAGCAGGGACCGGAGGGTCATATATTTT. Its translation: CASRDRRVIYF.

The chain is built from TRBV6-1 and TRBJ2-7, with 8 bases aligning to TRBD2. J lost 5 bases, V lost 6 bases, and 9 bases had no gene match. The CDR3 contains 14 residues. Germline CDR1 reads MNHNS; CDR2 reads SASEGT. Here the CDR3 DNA reads TGTGCCAGCAGGGGAGCGGGAGCGTTACACGAGCAGTACTTC. Its protein product is CASRGAGALHEQYF.

The J gene is TRBJ2-2, the V gene TRBV9, with unresolved D. The CDR3 is 15 amino acids. CDR1 and CDR2 from the germline V gene are SGDLS and YYNGEE. The V and J ends lost 0 bases and 1 base respectively, with 7 bases between them. The DNA for the CDR3 is TGTGCCAGCAGCGTAGTACTTGGGAACACCGGGGAGCTGTTTTTT. It encodes CASSVVLGNTGELFF.

The rearrangement uses TRBV6-6 and TRBJ2-7; D call uncertain. With 1 base removed from V and 1 base from J, the gap between germline ends came to 8 bases. Germline CDR1 and CDR2: MNHNY and SVGAGI (reference sequence). This CDR3 has 14 residues. In nucleotides, the CDR3 is TGTGCCAGCAGTTACTACCCCGGTTCCTACGAGCAGTACTTC. Translating gives CASSYYPGSYEQYF.

The V and J genes are TRBV20-1 and TRBJ2-1; possible D gene TRBD2, 5 bases. Deletions cut 0 bases from V and 12 bases from J, with 9 bases between. Germline assignment: CDR1 DFQATT and CDR2 SNEGSKA (reference sequence). The CDR3 covers 11 residues. The CDR3 spells CSARDELGQFF. The CDR3 DNA sequence: TGCAGTGCTAGAGACGAACTAGGGCAGTTCTTC.

The chain carries TRBV10-3 and TRBJ1-3; the D gene is possibly TRBD1 (6 bases). The CDR3 extends over 17 amino acids. CDR1 is ENHRY, CDR2 SYGVKD, per germline. The V and J ends lost 5 bases and 0 bases respectively, with 17 bases between them. CDR3 bases: TGTGCCATCAGTACCGGGACACCCTTTTCCTCTGGAAACACCATATATTTT. Translated, it gives CAISTGTPFSSGNTIYF.

This sequence joins TRBV2 and TRBJ1-2; 9 positions agree with TRBD1. The J segment lost 4 bases and the V segment lost 4 bases, leaving 4 bases of the junction unmatched. The CDR3 covers 14 residues. CDR1 is SNHLY and CDR2 is FYNNEI in the germline V gene. CDR3 nucleotides: TGTGCCAGCAGTGGGACAGGGGTTCTCTATGGCTACACCTTC. Its protein product is CASSGTGVLYGYTF.

The chain combines TRBV19 with TRBJ1-4, with a possible D match to TRBD1 (6 bases). CDR1 LNHDA and CDR2 SQIVND come from the germline V gene (reference sequence). This CDR3 contains 11 residues. V gave up 3 bases and J gave up 16 bases, with 12 bases separating them. CDR3 sequence reads: CASSILGHTFF. In DNA form, the CDR3 reads TGTGCCAGTAGTATTCTGGGACACACGTTTTTT.

The V gene is TRBV28, the J gene TRBJ2-7; perhaps TRBD1 as D (5 bases). The CDR3 covers 13 residues. The V end was cut by 8 bases, the J end by 2 bases, with 13 bases between. The germline V gene encodes CDR1 MDHEN and CDR2 SYDVKM. This CDR3 reads CASRRVNAYEQYF. The CDR3 nucleotides are TGTGCCAGCCGCAGGGTAAACGCCTACGAGCAGTACTTC.

V usage is TRBV6-5 and J usage is TRBJ1-1, with a possible D match to TRBD1 (5 bases). The germline V gene encodes CDR1 MNHEY and CDR2 SVGAGI. The germline V and J ends were trimmed by 2 bases and 0 bases, with 10 bases remaining between them. The CDR3 contains 15 residues. CDR3 protein: CASSYARAMNTEAFF. The CDR3 DNA sequence: TGTGCCAGCAGTTACGCCAGGGCAATGAACACTGAAGCTTTCTTT.

J is TRBJ2-7 and V is TRBV27; D might be TRBD2 (5 bases). This CDR3 is 12 amino acids long. The V gene lost 5 bases and the J gene lost 5 bases, with 10 bases spanning the gap. CDR1 is MNHEY and CDR2 is SMNVEV in the germline V gene (reference sequence). CDR3: CASSRSGNEQYF. The DNA of the CDR3 is TGTGCCAGCAGTCGGTCGGGGAACGAGCAGTACTTC.

This chain joins TRBV14 and TRBJ2-4; maybe TRBD1 (6 bases). Germline V lookup: CDR1 SGHDN, CDR2 FVKESK. The CDR3 runs 17 residues. The V gene lost 0 bases and the J gene lost 7 bases, with 19 bases spanning the gap. The chain's CDR3 is CASSQDLGSQGLNIQYF. In DNA form, the CDR3 reads TGTGCCAGCAGCCAAGATCTAGGAAGTCAGGGGTTGAACATTCAGTACTTC. The entire variable domain, with the rest obtained from reference TRBV14 and TRBJ2-4, is as follows: EAGVTQFPSHSVIEKGQTVTLRCDPISGHDNLYWYRRVMGKEIKFLLHFVKESKQDESGMPNNRFLAERTGGTYSTLKVQPAELEDSGVYFCASSQDLGSQGLNIQYFGAGTRLSVL.

This chain uses TRBV4-3 with TRBJ2-7, with 8 bases identical to TRBD1. The CDR3 extends over 14 amino acids. Germline assignment: CDR1 LGHNA and CDR2 YSLEER. The J segment lost 2 bases and the V segment lost 4 bases, leaving 4 bases of the junction unmatched. The CDR3 loop is CASSLGTGPYEQYF. CDR3 nucleotide sequence: TGCGCCAGCAGCCTCGGGACAGGTCCCTACGAGCAGTACTTC.